A selection of T cell receptor beta chains follows, all from one sample in a study of TIL therapy for anti-PD-1-resistant metastatic lung cancer. Measured with immunoSEQ multiplex PCR; TCRdb has only the in-frame clones, and not every one. The table lists more than 55,000 clones, approximately 75% of them singletons. The material was blood, obtained at baseline. All receptors derive from a person aged 25 to 80 with non-small cell lung cancer. Each CDR3 is given with its conserved first and last residue. D genes are given only for firm matches. Only part of the rows carry a size: once, few, many, or a class if the clone is expanded.

clone_size j_call d_call v_call cdr3_nt cdr3_aa
- TRBJ1-1 - TRBV10-2 TGCGCCAGCAGTGAGTCGCCCCTACAGGGTAGAGGTATGAACACTGAAGCTTTCTTT CASSESPLQGRGMNTEAFF
- TRBJ2-4 TRBD1 TRBV5-1 TGCGCCAGCAGCCGGAAGGACAGGGGGGGAAACATTCAGTACTTC CASSRKDRGGNIQYF
- TRBJ2-1 TRBD1 TRBV7-2 TGTGCCAGCAGCTGGGGACAGGGAACTTACAATGAGCAGTTCTTC CASSWGQGTYNEQFF
- TRBJ2-6 - TRBV14 TGTGCCAGCAGCCAATCTGGGGCCAACGTCCTGACTTTC CASSQSGANVLTF
- TRBJ2-5 - TRBV7-6 TGTGCCAGCAGCCTCCGGGACTTAGTTGGGGAGACCCAGTACTTC CASSLRDLVGETQYF
once TRBJ2-7 TRBD2 TRBV3-1/TRBV3-2 TGTGCCAGCAGCATCAGTCGGGGGGGCTCCTACGAGCAGTACTTC CASSISRGGSYEQYF
once TRBJ2-6 - TRBV6-5 TGTGCCAGCAGAAACTCTGGGGCCAACGTCCTGACTTTC CASRNSGANVLTF
- TRBJ2-3 - TRBV4-1 TGCGCCAGCAGCCCAGGCGCGCATCGGGCAGATACGCAGTATTTT CASSPGAHRADTQYF
- TRBJ2-2 TRBD2 TRBV4-2 TGTGCCAGCAGATCAAGATCGGGGGGGGACACCGGGGAGCTGTTTTTT CASRSRSGGDTGELFF
- TRBJ2-1 TRBD2 TRBV7-9 TGTGCCAGCAGCTCAGGGGGGACTAGCGGGAGGGCGGATGAGCAGTTCTTC CASSSGGTSGRADEQFF
- TRBJ2-5 TRBD2 TRBV6-5 TGTGCCAGCAGTTCCCGTTTAGCGGGAGGGGGAGAGACCCAGTACTTC CASSSRLAGGGETQYF
- TRBJ2-7 - TRBV7-6 TGTGCCAGCAGCTTAGGGGGGACCAATTACGAGCAGTACTTC CASSLGGTNYEQYF
- TRBJ1-1 - TRBV30 TGTGCCTGGAGTGTACAGGCTACGAACACTGAAGCTTTCTTT CAWSVQATNTEAFF
- TRBJ2-7 TRBD2 TRBV5-4 TGTGCCAGCAGCTTGCCCCCTAGCGGGAGCTTCTACGAGCAGTACTTC CASSLPPSGSFYEQYF
- TRBJ1-4 - TRBV4-2 TGTGCCAGCAGCCCACTAGGGGGGACTAATGAAAAACTGTTTTTT CASSPLGGTNEKLFF
once TRBJ1-1 TRBD1 TRBV19 TGTGCCAGTACCATCCCCGGGACAGGGTTGCCTCGGGGGTTTTTGACTGAAGCTTTCTTT CASTIPGTGLPRGFLTEAFF
- TRBJ1-5 - TRBV7-2 TGTGCCAGCAGCCCGAATAGGGATCAGCCCCAGCATTTT CASSPNRDQPQHF